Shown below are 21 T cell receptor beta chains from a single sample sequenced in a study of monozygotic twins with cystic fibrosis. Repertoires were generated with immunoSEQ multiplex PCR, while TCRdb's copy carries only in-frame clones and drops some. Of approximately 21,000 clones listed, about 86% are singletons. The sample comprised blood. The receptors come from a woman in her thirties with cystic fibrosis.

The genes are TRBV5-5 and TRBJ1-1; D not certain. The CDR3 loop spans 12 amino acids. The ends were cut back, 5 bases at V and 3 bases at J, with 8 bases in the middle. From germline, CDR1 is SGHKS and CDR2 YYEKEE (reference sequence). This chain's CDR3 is CASSWADTEAFF. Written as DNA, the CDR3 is TGTGCCAGCAGTTGGGCCGACACTGAAGCTTTCTTT.

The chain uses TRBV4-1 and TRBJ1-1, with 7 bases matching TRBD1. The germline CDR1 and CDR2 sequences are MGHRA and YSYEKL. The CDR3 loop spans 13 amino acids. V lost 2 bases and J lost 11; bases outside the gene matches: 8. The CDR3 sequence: CASSQTWTGGAFF. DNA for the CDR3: TGCGCCAGCAGCCAAACTTGGACAGGTGGGGCTTTCTTT.

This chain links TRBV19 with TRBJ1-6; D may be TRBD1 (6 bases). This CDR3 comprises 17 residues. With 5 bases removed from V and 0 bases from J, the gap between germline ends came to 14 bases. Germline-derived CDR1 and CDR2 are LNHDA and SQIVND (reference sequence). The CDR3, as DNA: TGTGCCAGTAGTGGCCCGGCAGGGGTCTCCTATAATTCACCCCTCCACTTT. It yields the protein CASSGPAGVSYNSPLHF.

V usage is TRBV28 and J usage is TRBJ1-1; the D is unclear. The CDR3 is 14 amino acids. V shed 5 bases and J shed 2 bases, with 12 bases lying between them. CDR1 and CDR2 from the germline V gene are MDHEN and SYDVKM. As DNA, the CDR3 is TGTGCCAGCAGTCTCACTAGGAGTAACACTGAAGCTTTCTTT. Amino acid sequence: CASSLTRSNTEAFF.

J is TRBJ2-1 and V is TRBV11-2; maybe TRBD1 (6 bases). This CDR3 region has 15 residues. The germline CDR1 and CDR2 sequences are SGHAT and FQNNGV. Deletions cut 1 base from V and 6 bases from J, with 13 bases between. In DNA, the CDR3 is TGTGCCAGCAGCTTAGGATTCGGACAGCCCAATGAGCAGTTCTTC. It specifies CASSLGFGQPNEQFF. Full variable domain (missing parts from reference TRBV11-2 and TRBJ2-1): EAGVAQSPRYKIIEKRQSVAFWCNPISGHATLYWYQQILGQGPKLLIQFQNNGVVDDSQLPKDRFSAERLKGVDSTLKIQPAKLEDSAVYLCASSLGFGQPNEQFFGPGTRLTVL.

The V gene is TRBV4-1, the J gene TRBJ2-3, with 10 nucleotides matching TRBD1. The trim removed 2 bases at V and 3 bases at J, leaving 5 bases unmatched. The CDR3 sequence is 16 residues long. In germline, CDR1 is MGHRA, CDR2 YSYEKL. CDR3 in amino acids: CASSQLDRGPTDTQYF. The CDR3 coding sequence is TGCGCCAGCAGCCAACTCGACAGGGGGCCGACAGATACGCAGTATTTT.

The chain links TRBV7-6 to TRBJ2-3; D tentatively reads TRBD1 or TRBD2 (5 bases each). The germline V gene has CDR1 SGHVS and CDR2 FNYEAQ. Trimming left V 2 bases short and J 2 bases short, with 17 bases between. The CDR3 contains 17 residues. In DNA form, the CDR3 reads TGTGCCAGCAGCTTACGTCTAGGGACGGAAGACACAGATACGCAGTATTTT. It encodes CASSLRLGTEDTDTQYF.

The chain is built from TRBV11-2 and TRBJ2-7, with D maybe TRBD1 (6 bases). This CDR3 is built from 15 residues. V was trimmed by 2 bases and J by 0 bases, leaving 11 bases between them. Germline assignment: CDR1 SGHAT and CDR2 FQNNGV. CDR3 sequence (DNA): TGTGCCAGCAGCTTATTCAGGGGAATCTCCTACGAGCAGTACTTC. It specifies CASSLFRGISYEQYF.

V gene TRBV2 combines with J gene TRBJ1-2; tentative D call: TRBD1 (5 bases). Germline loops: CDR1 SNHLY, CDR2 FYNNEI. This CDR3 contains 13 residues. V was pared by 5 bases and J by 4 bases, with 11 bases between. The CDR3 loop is CASSPGTFYGYTF. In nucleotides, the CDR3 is TGTGCCAGCAGTCCCGGGACCTTCTATGGCTACACCTTC.

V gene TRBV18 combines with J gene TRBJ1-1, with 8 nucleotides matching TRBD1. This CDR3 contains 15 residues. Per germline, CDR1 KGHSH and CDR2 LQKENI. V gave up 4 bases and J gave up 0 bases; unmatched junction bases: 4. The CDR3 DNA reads TGTGCCAGCTCACACGGGACAGGCTTGAACACTGAAGCTTTCTTT. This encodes CASSHGTGLNTEAFF.

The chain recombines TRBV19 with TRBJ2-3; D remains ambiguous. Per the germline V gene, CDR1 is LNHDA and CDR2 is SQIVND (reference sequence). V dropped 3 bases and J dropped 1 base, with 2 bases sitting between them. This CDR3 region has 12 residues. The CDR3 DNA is TGTGCCAGTAGTATTGGCACAGATACGCAGTATTTT. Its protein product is CASSIGTDTQYF.

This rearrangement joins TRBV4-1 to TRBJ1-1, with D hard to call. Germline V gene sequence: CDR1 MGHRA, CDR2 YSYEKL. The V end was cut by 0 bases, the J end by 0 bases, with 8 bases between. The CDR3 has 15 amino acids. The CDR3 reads CASSQEWTVNTEAFF. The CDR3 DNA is TGCGCCAGCAGCCAAGAGTGGACGGTGAACACTGAAGCTTTCTTT.

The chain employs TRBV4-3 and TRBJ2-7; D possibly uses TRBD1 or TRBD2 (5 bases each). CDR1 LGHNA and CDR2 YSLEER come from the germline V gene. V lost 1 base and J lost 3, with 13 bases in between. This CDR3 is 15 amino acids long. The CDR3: CASSQGPEGNYEQYF. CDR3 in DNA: TGCGCCAGCAGCCAAGGGCCAGAGGGGAACTACGAGCAGTACTTC.

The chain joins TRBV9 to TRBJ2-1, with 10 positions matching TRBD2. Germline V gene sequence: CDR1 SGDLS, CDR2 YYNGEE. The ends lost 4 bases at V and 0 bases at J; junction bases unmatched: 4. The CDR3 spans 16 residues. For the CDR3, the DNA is TGTGCCAGCAGCAGAACTAGCGGGACCTCCTACAATGAGCAGTTCTTC. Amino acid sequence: CASSRTSGTSYNEQFF.

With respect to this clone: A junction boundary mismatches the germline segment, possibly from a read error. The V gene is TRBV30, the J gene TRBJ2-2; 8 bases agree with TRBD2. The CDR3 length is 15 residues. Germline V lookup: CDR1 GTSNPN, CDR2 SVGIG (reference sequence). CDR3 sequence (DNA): TGTGCCTGGAGTCTCGCGGGGGGCCTCACCCGGGAGCTGTTTTTT. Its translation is CAWSLAGGLTRELFF.

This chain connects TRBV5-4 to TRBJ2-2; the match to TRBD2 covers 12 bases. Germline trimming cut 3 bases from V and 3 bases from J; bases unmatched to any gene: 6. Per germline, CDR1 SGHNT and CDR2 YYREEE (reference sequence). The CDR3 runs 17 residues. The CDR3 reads CASSYLLAGGDTGELFF. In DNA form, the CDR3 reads TGTGCCAGCAGCTACCTACTAGCGGGGGGAGACACCGGGGAGCTGTTTTTT. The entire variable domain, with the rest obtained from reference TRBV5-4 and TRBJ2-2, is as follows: ETGVTQSPTHLIKTRGQQVTLRCSSQSGHNTVSWYQQALGQGPQFIFQYYREEENGRGNFPPRFSGLQFPNYSSELNVNALELDDSALYLCASSYLLAGGDTGELFFGEGSRLTVL.

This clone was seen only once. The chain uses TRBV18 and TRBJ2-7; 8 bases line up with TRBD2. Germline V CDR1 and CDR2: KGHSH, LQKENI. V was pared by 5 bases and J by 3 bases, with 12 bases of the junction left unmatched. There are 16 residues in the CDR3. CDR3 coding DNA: TGTGCCAGCTCAGCGTCTTTCTGGACTAGCAGCTACGAGCAGTACTTC. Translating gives CASSASFWTSSYEQYF. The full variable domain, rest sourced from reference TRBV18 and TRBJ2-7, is NAGVMQNPRHLVRRRGQEARLRCSPMKGHSHVYWYRQLPEEGLKFMVYLQKENIIDESGMPKERFSAEFPKEGPSILRIQQVVRGDSAAYFCASSASFWTSSYEQYFGPGTRLTVT.

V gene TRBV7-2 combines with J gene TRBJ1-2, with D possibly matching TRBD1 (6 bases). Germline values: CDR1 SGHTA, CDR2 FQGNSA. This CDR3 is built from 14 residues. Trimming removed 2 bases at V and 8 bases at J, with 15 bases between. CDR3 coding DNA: TGTGCCAGCAGCTTACGGACAGAGTCAAGAGGCTACACCTTC. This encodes CASSLRTESRGYTF.

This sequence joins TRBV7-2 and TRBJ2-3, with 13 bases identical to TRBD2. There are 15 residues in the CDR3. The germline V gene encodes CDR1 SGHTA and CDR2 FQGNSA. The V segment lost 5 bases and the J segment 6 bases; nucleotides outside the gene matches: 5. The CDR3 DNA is TGTGCCAGCAGCGTCGGGACTAGCGGGGTGGATACGCAGTATTTT. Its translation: CASSVGTSGVDTQYF.

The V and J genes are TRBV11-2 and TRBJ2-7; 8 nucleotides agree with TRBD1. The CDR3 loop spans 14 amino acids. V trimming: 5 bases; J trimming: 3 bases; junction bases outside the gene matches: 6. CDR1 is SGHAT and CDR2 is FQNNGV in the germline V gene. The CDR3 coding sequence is TGTGCCAGCAGCACTAGGACAGGGTTCTACGAGCAGTACTTC. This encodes CASSTRTGFYEQYF.

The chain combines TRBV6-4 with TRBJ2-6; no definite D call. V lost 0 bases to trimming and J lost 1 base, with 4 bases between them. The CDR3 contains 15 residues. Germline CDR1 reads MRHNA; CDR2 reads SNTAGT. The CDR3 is CASSDSRSGANVLTF. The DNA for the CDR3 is TGTGCCAGCAGTGACTCGAGGTCTGGGGCCAACGTCCTGACTTTC.